The entry below gives a single TCR beta chain sequence along with its context. The antigen is not known. The data were taken from a study of T cells after yellow fever vaccination. Notes on the study in general: Booster samples showed a return of most primary-vaccination clones (around 95% CD4, approximately 85% CD8). Secondary responses were weaker yet peaked faster, day 5 versus 15. Among all clonotypes, a small share was observed in both CD4 and CD8 compartments.

The authors made TCR cDNA by 5'RACE template switching, adding a universal primer site and UMIs. TCRdb itself ran the 5' RACE reads through MiXCR, one entry per CDR3 protein. Of hundreds of thousands of distinct CDR3 sequences in the sample, roughly 21% were seen once. V shed 3 bases and J shed 3 bases, with 9 bases lying between them. CDR1 is SGHTA and CDR2 is FQGNSA in the germline V gene. CDR3 length: 13 residues. The origin of this receptor is a man younger than 45 who received the YFV17D yellow fever vaccine. V gene TRBV7-2 combines with J gene TRBJ2-7, with a weak D call TRBD2 (5 bases). This specimen was PBMCs, taken 15 days after the yellow fever booster vaccination. The CDR3 spells CASSFGRNYEQYF. The CDR3 coding sequence is TGTGCCAGCAGCTTTGGGAGAAACTACGAGCAGTACTTC.